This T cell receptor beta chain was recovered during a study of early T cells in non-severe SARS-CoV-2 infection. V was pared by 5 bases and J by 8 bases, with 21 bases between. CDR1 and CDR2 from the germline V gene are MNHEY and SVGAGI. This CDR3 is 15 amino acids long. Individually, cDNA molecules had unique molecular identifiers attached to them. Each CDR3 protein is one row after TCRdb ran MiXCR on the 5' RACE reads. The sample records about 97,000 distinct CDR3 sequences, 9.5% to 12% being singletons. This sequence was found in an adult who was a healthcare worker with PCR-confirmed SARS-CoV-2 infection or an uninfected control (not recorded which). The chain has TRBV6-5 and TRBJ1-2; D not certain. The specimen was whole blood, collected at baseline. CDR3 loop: CASSPSSSSNRGYTF. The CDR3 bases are TGTGCCAGCAGTCCATCGTCCTCGTCTAACCGGGGCTACACCTTC.